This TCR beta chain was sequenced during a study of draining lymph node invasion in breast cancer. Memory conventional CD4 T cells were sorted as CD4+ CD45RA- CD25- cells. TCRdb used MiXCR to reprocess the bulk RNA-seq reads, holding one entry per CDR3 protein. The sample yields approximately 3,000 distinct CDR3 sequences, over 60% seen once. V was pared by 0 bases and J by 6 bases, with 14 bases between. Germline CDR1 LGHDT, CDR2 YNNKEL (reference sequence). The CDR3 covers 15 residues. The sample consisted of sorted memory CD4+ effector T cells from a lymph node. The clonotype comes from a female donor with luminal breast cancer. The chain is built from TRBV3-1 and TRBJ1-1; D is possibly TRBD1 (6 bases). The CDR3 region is CASSQDRGFYSEAFF. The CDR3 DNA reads TGTGCCAGCAGCCAAGATAGGGGGTTCTACTCTGAAGCTTTCTTT.